Below, 18 T cell receptor beta chains from the same sample are listed, as sequenced in a study of CD8 T cells in Susac syndrome. After extraction with the RNeasy kit, about 0.45 to 1 ug of the RNA was reverse transcribed using random hexamers. In TCRdb, the immunoSEQ multiplex PCR reads were re-called with MiXCR into one record per CDR3 protein. The sample lists over 150,000 distinct CDR3 sequences, around 96% occurring once. Sequences were obtained from CD4+ T cells from PBMCs. The receptors shown here come from a human donor with Susac syndrome.

The chain recombines TRBV6-6 with TRBJ2-3, with a tentative D call TRBD1 (5 bases). This CDR3 comprises 13 residues. With 7 bases removed from V and 6 bases from J, the gap between germline ends came to 14 bases. The germline gives CDR1 MNHNY, CDR2 SVGAGI (reference sequence). CDR3 region: CASIGQGFDTQYF. The CDR3 DNA follows: TGTGCCAGCATAGGTCAGGGCTTTGATACGCAGTATTTT.

The chain employs TRBV6-1 and TRBJ2-1; D gene ambiguous. Germline CDR1 and CDR2: MNHNS and SASEGT. This CDR3 comprises 14 residues. Trimming pared 6 bases from V and 3 bases from J, leaving 12 bases between. DNA for the CDR3: TGTGCCAGCAGCTCCCACGGAAACTACAATGAGCAGTTCTTC. Protein: CASSSHGNYNEQFF.

The CDR3 sequence: CASSQRGISGNTIYF. CDR3 in DNA: TGTGCCAGCAGCCAACGGGGGATCTCTGGAAACACCATATATTTT. The chain uses TRBV3-1 and TRBJ1-3; D is possibly TRBD1 (5 bases). Germline V CDR1 and CDR2: LGHDT, YNNKEL (reference sequence). Trimming cost V 2 bases and J 0 bases, with 8 bases left between them. The CDR3 is made up of 15 amino acids.

This rearrangement joins TRBV12-5 to TRBJ1-5; 8 bases match TRBD1. The germline V gene has CDR1 LGHNT and CDR2 FRNRAP. The CDR3 extends over 16 amino acids. The trim removed 1 base at V and 6 bases at J, leaving 8 bases unmatched. CDR3 sequence: CASGLEGQGDGQPQHF. CDR3 in DNA: TGTGCTAGTGGTTTGGAAGGACAGGGAGACGGTCAGCCCCAGCATTTT.

The chain carries TRBV7-9 and TRBJ1-2; no clear D gene. This CDR3 comprises 12 residues. Germline CDR1 SEHNR, CDR2 FQNEAQ (reference sequence). Trimming removed 3 bases at V and 8 bases at J, with 10 bases between. Here the CDR3 DNA reads TGTGCCAGCAGCTTCTCGGGTTCGGGCTACACCTTC. Translation gives CASSFSGSGYTF.

V and J are TRBV29-1 and TRBJ2-6, with a weak D call TRBD2 (5 bases). Germline loops: CDR1 SQVTM, CDR2 ANQGSEA. This CDR3 has 13 residues. V dropped 5 bases and J dropped 4 bases, with 9 bases sitting between them. The CDR3 DNA sequence: TGCAGCGTTTCGGAGGCGGGGGCCAACGTCCTGACTTTC. Translating it yields CSVSEAGANVLTF.

This chain uses TRBV28 with TRBJ2-3, with TRBD2 identical over 11 bases. CDR1 is MDHEN, CDR2 SYDVKM, per germline. Germline trimming cut 4 bases from V and 7 bases from J; bases unmatched to any gene: 7. This CDR3 has 15 residues. CDR3 region: CASSSGLAGGNTQYF. As DNA, the CDR3 is TGTGCCAGCAGTTCCGGACTAGCGGGTGGGAATACGCAGTATTTT.

The genes are TRBV6-5 and TRBJ2-3, with D unclear. Germline assignment: CDR1 MNHEY and CDR2 SVGAGI. With 4 bases removed from V and 7 bases from J, the gap between germline ends came to 21 bases. CDR3 length equals 16 residues. In DNA, the CDR3 is TGTGCCAGCAGTTCCCCTTCAGACCGACCTTGGAATACGCAGTATTTT. Translated, it gives CASSSPSDRPWNTQYF.

The V gene is TRBV30, the J gene TRBJ1-2, with D tentatively TRBD1 (5 bases). CDR3 size: 12 residues. Germline loops: CDR1 GTSNPN, CDR2 SVGIG (reference sequence). Between the trimmed V and J ends, which lost 0 bases and 14 bases, there was a span of 16 bases. CDR3 loop: CAWSVLGTRETF. Here the CDR3 DNA reads TGTGCCTGGAGTGTTTTGGGGACGCGTGAGACCTTC.

Turning to this clonotype: The junction differs from germline at one of its ends, possibly a read error. This chain links TRBV5-6 with TRBJ1-1; D is uncertain. Germline CDR1 SGHDT, CDR2 YYEEEE. The CDR3 is made up of 15 amino acids. For the CDR3, the DNA is TGTGCCAGCAGCTCCCGGCGGACGACGAACAATGAAGCTTTCTTT. Its translation is CASSSRRTTNNEAFF.

The chain uses TRBV28 and TRBJ2-7; D tentatively reads TRBD1 or TRBD2 (5 bases each). With 1 base removed from V and 5 bases from J, the gap between germline ends came to 12 bases. There are 14 residues in the CDR3. The germline CDR1 and CDR2 sequences are MDHEN and SYDVKM. This chain's CDR3 is CASSLFAGTNEQYF. In nucleotides, the CDR3 is TGTGCCAGCAGTTTATTTGCAGGGACCAACGAGCAGTACTTC.

This rearrangement joins TRBV12-3 or TRBV12-4 to TRBJ1-1; D not resolved. V lost 3 bases, J lost 0 bases, and 5 bases lay in between. The CDR3 has 13 amino acids. The CDR3 bases are TGTGCCAGCAGTTTTTGGATGAACACTGAAGCTTTCTTT. Translating gives CASSFWMNTEAFF.

This clonotype was picked up one time. The gene calls are TRBV24-1 and TRBJ2-3; 10 nucleotides align to TRBD2. V lost 4 bases and J lost 5; bases outside the gene matches: 8. The CDR3 sequence is 16 residues long. The germline CDR1 and CDR2 sequences are KGHDR and SFDVKD. CDR3 amino acids: CATSDSTSGTGDTQYF. The CDR3 DNA follows: TGTGCCACCAGTGACTCTACTAGCGGGACCGGAGATACGCAGTATTTT.

The chain joins TRBV4-3 to TRBJ2-5; 7 bases fit TRBD1. CDR3 length: 17 amino acids. Germline CDR1 LGHNA, CDR2 YSLEER. Losses at the gene ends were 4 bases for V and 2 bases for J; bases not matched to a gene: 13. DNA for the CDR3: TGCGCCAGCAGCCGAAAGGCATCGACAGGGTGGCAAGAGACCCAGTACTTC. Its translation: CASSRKASTGWQETQYF.

This sequence joins TRBV2 and TRBJ2-3; possible D gene TRBD2, 6 bases. Germline CDR1 reads SNHLY; CDR2 reads FYNNEI. There are 13 residues in the CDR3. For the CDR3, the DNA is TGTGCGGGGACTCTTACAAGCACAGATACGCAGTATTTT. It translates to CAGTLTSTDTQYF.

This clonotype is a singleton in its sample. J is TRBJ1-1 and V is TRBV12-3 or TRBV12-4; 7 bases fit TRBD1. The CDR3 is made up of 14 amino acids. With 2 bases clipped from V and 2 bases from J, the junction kept 2 bases outside the gene matches. CDR3 sequence (DNA): TGTGCCAGCAGTTTAAGGGACAGCAACACTGAAGCTTTCTTT. Translating it yields CASSLRDSNTEAFF.

This rearrangement joins TRBV30 to TRBJ2-1; possible D gene TRBD1, 5 bases. The germline V and J ends were trimmed by 2 bases and 14 bases, with 22 bases remaining between them. Per the germline V gene, CDR1 is GTSNPN and CDR2 is SVGIG (reference sequence). The CDR3 totals 14 residues. The CDR3 loop is CAWSFQGSPHSEFF. The CDR3, as DNA: TGTGCCTGGAGTTTCCAGGGTTCCCCTCATTCGGAGTTCTTC.

This chain links TRBV18 with TRBJ2-7; no definite D call. Trimming removed 5 bases at V and 1 base at J, with 9 bases between. The length of the CDR3 is 13 residues. Germline V CDR1 and CDR2: KGHSH, LQKENI. CDR3 protein: CASSAVLSYEQYV. CDR3 bases: TGTGCCAGCTCAGCCGTACTATCCTACGAGCAGTACGTC.